The entry that follows covers one TCR beta chain sequence. Germline and junction disagree at one end, which may indicate a read error. TCR beta cDNA was made from 400 to 600 ng total RNA with a constant-region primer. Modified slightly, ARM-PCR produced TCR beta libraries over three nested multiplex PCR rounds. Primers for the first two PCR rounds were TRBV1-TRBV30 forward primers and a C-beta reverse primer (approximately 9 cycles per round). MiXCR, run by TCRdb on the multiplex PCR reads, gives a single entry per CDR3 protein. In the table there are 40,000 to 45,000 distinct CDR3 sequences, around 70% of which are singletons. The sample comes from a study of tumor-infiltrating lymphocytes in primary liver carcinoma. Germline V lookup: CDR1 MNHNS, CDR2 SASEGT. The CDR3 length is 14 residues. Co-extraction of RNA and DNA was performed on about 20-32 mg of unsorted bulk tissue.

This clonotype was sampled from a man aged 35 to 55 with primary liver carcinoma and hepatitis B virus infection. This chain joins TRBV6-1 and TRBJ2-4; D is perhaps TRBD2 (6 bases). Sequencing was performed on liver tumor tissue from sampling region 2. Specified subset: tumor region T2, inferior pole. The CDR3: CAISVGTPRGIQYF. CDR3 in DNA: TGTGCCATCAGTGTCGGGACTCCTCGGGGCATTCAGTACTTC.